One sample yielded the 18 T cell receptor beta chains listed below, sequenced in a study of monozygotic twins with inflammatory bowel disease. TCRdb reprocessed the 5' RACE reads and stores each CDR3 protein as one record, lacking DNA. This specimen shows 210,000 or so distinct CDR3 sequences; the ten leading clones hold less than 9%. The sample comprised blood. These receptors all come from a human donor with ulcerative colitis or Crohn's disease, or a healthy co-twin of an affected twin (not recorded which).

The chain combines TRBV24-1 with TRBJ2-2; TCRdb picks TRBD2, but there is no DNA to check that call. This CDR3 spans 16 amino acids. Per the germline V gene, CDR1 is KGHDR and CDR2 is SFDVKD. The CDR3 sequence: CATSAAGGLYSGELFF.

The chain has TRBV28 and TRBJ1-1. The V gene's germline CDR1 is MDHEN and CDR2 SYDVKM. CDR3 length: 11 amino acids. The CDR3 sequence is CASSLGLGAFF.

Here the CDR3 reads CASSLGQGGHEAFF. V is TRBV7-9 and J is TRBJ1-1; lacking DNA, the TRBD1 call made by TCRdb goes unchecked. The germline CDR1 and CDR2 sequences are SEHNR and FQNEAQ (reference sequence). This CDR3 spans 14 amino acids.

The chain combines TRBV24-1 with TRBJ2-1; TCRdb outputs TRBD2, but without DNA this stays unchecked. Germline CDR1 and CDR2: KGHDR and SFDVKD. This CDR3 has 19 residues. CDR3 sequence reads: CATSDSQTRTSGNYNEQFF.

The V call is TRBV7-2, the J call TRBJ2-2; TCRdb calls TRBD2, which cannot be checked without DNA. Germline values: CDR1 SGHTA, CDR2 FQGNSA. The CDR3 runs to 16 residues. The chain's CDR3 is CASSTSSGRPGGELFF.

This chain uses TRBV15 with TRBJ1-6; there is no DNA to check the TCRdb D call of TRBD1. The CDR3 sequence is 14 residues long. Germline V gives CDR1 LNHNV, CDR2 YYDKDF (reference sequence). The CDR3: CATSRGDYNSPLHF.

The chain has TRBV7-2 and TRBJ2-1; TCRdb reports TRBD2, a call that lacks DNA to check it against. The CDR3 totals 14 residues. CDR1 and CDR2 from the germline V gene are SGHTA and FQGNSA. The CDR3 is CASSLAGGRDEQFF.

The genes are TRBV7-8 and TRBJ1-2; TCRdb picks TRBD1, but there is no DNA to check that call. The CDR3 runs 14 residues. The germline CDR1 and CDR2 sequences are SGHVS and FQNEAQ. CDR3 amino acids: CASSPAQGNYGYTF.

The V call is TRBV6-2 or TRBV6-3, the J call TRBJ2-3. The CDR3 has 14 residues. Germline CDR1 reads MNHEY; CDR2 reads SVGEGT. CDR3 residues: CASSYSRDTDTQYF.

This chain joins TRBV5-1 and TRBJ1-6; TCRdb returns TRBD1, unconfirmable since there is no DNA. Per germline, CDR1 SGHRS and CDR2 YFSETQ. The CDR3 loop spans 15 amino acids. The CDR3 here is CASSIEGQGTSPLHF.

V usage is TRBV20-1 and J usage is TRBJ2-5; TCRdb's D call, TRBD1, is unchecked because there is no DNA. This CDR3 comprises 14 residues. CDR1 DFQATT and CDR2 SNEGSKA come from the germline V gene (reference sequence). CDR3 sequence reads: CSATPGTVQETQYF.

The rearrangement joins TRBV29-1 to TRBJ1-4; the TCRdb call, TRBD1, lacks DNA for checking. Germline loops: CDR1 SQVTM, CDR2 ANQGSEA. There are 14 residues in the CDR3. The CDR3 reads CSVDSDRPNEKLFF.

The rearrangement uses TRBV4-1 and TRBJ2-5; TCRdb's assignment of TRBD1 cannot be checked, as there is no DNA. The CDR3 sequence is 15 residues long. Per the germline V gene, CDR1 is MGHRA and CDR2 is YSYEKL. CDR3 residues: CASRDTGAREETQYF.

This rearrangement joins TRBV20-1 to TRBJ2-1; TCRdb's assignment of TRBD2 cannot be checked, as there is no DNA. The CDR3 runs 15 residues. The germline V gene has CDR1 DFQATT and CDR2 SNEGSKA (reference sequence). CDR3 loop: CSARGAAGGTNEQFF.

The chain couples TRBV4-1 to TRBJ2-1; the TCRdb D gene call, TRBD1, has no DNA to confirm it. The CDR3 consists of 16 residues. CDR1 MGHRA and CDR2 YSYEKL come from the germline V gene. CDR3 sequence reads: CASSTQQGLVSNEQFF.

The rearrangement links TRBV3-1 to TRBJ2-3. Per germline, CDR1 LGHDT and CDR2 YNNKEL (reference sequence). The CDR3 has 15 residues. The CDR3 region is CASSQDTWVTDTQYF.

This rearrangement joins TRBV28 to TRBJ2-7; TCRdb reports TRBD1, a call that lacks DNA to check it against. Germline CDR1 and CDR2: MDHEN and SYDVKM. The CDR3 has 14 residues. The CDR3: CASSVRGPTYEQYF.

The J gene is TRBJ2-3, the V gene TRBV5-1; the TCRdb call, TRBD1, lacks DNA for checking. The germline CDR1 and CDR2 sequences are SGHRS and YFSETQ. The CDR3 has 15 residues. CDR3 sequence: CASSSPTGIPNTQYF.